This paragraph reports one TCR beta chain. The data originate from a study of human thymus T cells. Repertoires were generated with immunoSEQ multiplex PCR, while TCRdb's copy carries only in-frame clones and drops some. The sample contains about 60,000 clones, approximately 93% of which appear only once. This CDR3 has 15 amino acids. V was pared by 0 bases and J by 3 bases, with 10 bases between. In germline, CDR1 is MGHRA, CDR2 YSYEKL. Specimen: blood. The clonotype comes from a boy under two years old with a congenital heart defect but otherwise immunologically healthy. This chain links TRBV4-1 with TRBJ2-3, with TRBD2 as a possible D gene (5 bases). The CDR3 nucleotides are TGCGCCAGCAGCCAAGAGGCTAGGGAGACAGATACGCAGTATTTT. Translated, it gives CASSQEARETDTQYF.